The 27 T cell receptor beta chains in this list originate from one sample, sequenced in a study of CD8+ T cells in alopecia areata. RNA extraction and reverse transcription yielded cDNA as sequencing template. Sequencing was performed with immunoSEQ multiplex PCR; in TCRdb, only in-frame clones are kept and a portion is missing. In the table there are 150,000 to 200,000 clones, roughly 50% of which are singletons. Sample treatment: oral pan-JAK inhibitor, 5-10 mg twice daily. Sequencing used CD4+ T cells sorted from blood, obtained at week 56, from a patient treated with tofacitinib. These receptors all stem from a human donor with alopecia areata.

J is TRBJ1-4 and V is TRBV7-9; D is possibly TRBD1 (6 bases). With 5 bases removed from V and 8 bases from J, the gap between germline ends came to 18 bases. Germline V gives CDR1 SEHNR, CDR2 FQNEAQ (reference sequence). CDR3 length: 15 amino acids. The DNA of the CDR3 is TGTGCCAGCAGCCGGATACAGGGCTGGAGCGAAAAACTGTTTTTT. It translates to CASSRIQGWSEKLFF.

The rearrangement links TRBV9 to TRBJ2-1; D uncertain. The CDR3 has 11 amino acids. The germline CDR1 and CDR2 sequences are SGDLS and YYNGEE. Between the trimmed V and J ends, which lost 0 bases and 9 bases, there was a span of 4 bases. The CDR3 region is CASSVEGEQFF. CDR3 DNA: TGTGCCAGCAGCGTAGAAGGTGAGCAGTTCTTC.

The chain recombines TRBV2 with TRBJ2-1; TRBD2 agrees at 13 bases. V lost 7 bases and J lost 8; bases outside the gene matches: 5. This CDR3 has 14 amino acids. Germline CDR1 is SNHLY and CDR2 is FYNNEI. The CDR3 loop is CASTRTSGGYEQFF. The CDR3 nucleotides read TGTGCCAGCACCCGGACTAGCGGGGGTTATGAGCAGTTCTTC.

In its sample, this clone was seen a few times. This same CDR3 is encoded by further DNA sequences in the sample. This chain links TRBV14 with TRBJ1-1; D ambiguous. Germline V gene sequence: CDR1 SGHDN, CDR2 FVKESK. V was cut by 0 bases and J by 4 bases, with 6 bases left in between. CDR3 length: 13 amino acids. CDR3 in DNA: TGTGCCAGCAGCCAAGATCGGGCCACTGAAGCTTTCTTT. This sequence encodes CASSQDRATEAFF.

This chain joins TRBV29-1 and TRBJ1-5; D gene uncertain. Trimming removed 0 bases at V and 6 bases at J, with 6 bases between. Germline assignment: CDR1 SQVTM and CDR2 ANQGSEA. The CDR3 extends over 12 amino acids. The CDR3 nucleotides read TGCAGCGTTGAAGATTATGGTCAGCCCCAGCATTTT. This encodes CSVEDYGQPQHF.

CDR3 region: CASSDHGADTQYF. In DNA, the CDR3 is TGTGCCAGCAGCGACCACGGGGCCGATACGCAGTATTTT. This chain connects TRBV7-9 to TRBJ2-3; perhaps D is TRBD1 or TRBD2 (5 bases each). V lost 5 bases and J 6 bases, leaving 12 bases between the germline ends. This CDR3 contains 13 residues. The germline V gene has CDR1 SEHNR and CDR2 FQNEAQ (reference sequence).

J is TRBJ2-3 and V is TRBV29-1; possibly TRBD2 for D (5 bases). Germline CDR1 is SQVTM and CDR2 is ANQGSEA. V was shortened by 7 bases and J by 0 bases, with 14 bases between the two germline ends. This CDR3 spans 14 amino acids. CDR3 amino acids: CSADGGPSTDTQYF. The CDR3 coding sequence is TGCAGCGCCGACGGCGGGCCTAGCACAGATACGCAGTATTTT.

The V gene is TRBV19, the J gene TRBJ1-4; the match to TRBD1 covers 7 bases. Germline loops: CDR1 LNHDA, CDR2 SQIVND (reference sequence). The CDR3 length is 15 residues. V trimming: 4 bases; J trimming: 5 bases; junction bases outside the gene matches: 7. CDR3 DNA sequence: TGTGCCAGTAGTACCCGGCAGGGGGGGAATGAAAAACTGTTTTTT. It specifies CASSTRQGGNEKLFF. The full variable domain, in which reference TRBV19 and TRBJ1-4 provide the parts outside the CDR3, is DGGITQSPKYLFRKEGQNVTLSCEQNLNHDAMYWYRQDPGQGLRLIYYSQIVNDFQKGDIAEGYSVSREKKESFPLTVTSAQKNPTAFYLCASSTRQGGNEKLFFGSGTQLSVL.

The rearrangement joins TRBV6-5 to TRBJ1-5; 9 bases fit TRBD1. CDR3 length: 14 amino acids. The J segment lost 3 bases and the V segment lost 6 bases, leaving 3 bases of the junction unmatched. Germline V gives CDR1 MNHEY, CDR2 SVGAGI. CDR3 sequence (DNA): TGTGCCAGCAGCACACAGGGGGCCAATCAGCCCCAGCATTTT. It codes for CASSTQGANQPQHF.

This chain connects TRBV27 to TRBJ1-6; TRBD1 agrees at 8 bases. V lost 6 bases to trimming and J lost 8 bases; unmatched junction nucleotides: 9. The V gene's germline CDR1 is MNHEY and CDR2 SMNVEV (reference sequence). The CDR3 has 15 amino acids. CDR3 DNA sequence: TGTGCCAGCAGGTTAGGGCAGGGGGCTCATTCACCCCTCCACTTT. Protein product: CASRLGQGAHSPLHF.

The J gene is TRBJ1-2, the V gene TRBV7-2, with D uncertain. The CDR3 length is 13 residues. Germline values: CDR1 SGHTA, CDR2 FQGNSA. V lost 5 bases, J lost 4 bases, and 11 bases lay in between. The CDR3 DNA reads TGTGCCAGCAGCCATAGGGAGGGCTATGGCTACACCTTC. Protein sequence: CASSHREGYGYTF.

V and J are TRBV6-5 and TRBJ2-7; D unresolved. This CDR3 contains 13 residues. V was clipped by 4 bases and J by 3 bases, with 10 bases between them. Germline loops: CDR1 MNHEY, CDR2 SVGAGI. Here the CDR3 DNA reads TGTGCCAGCAGTTCCGGAGCGAACTACGAGCAGTACTTC. Protein sequence: CASSSGANYEQYF.

The chain uses TRBV30 and TRBJ2-4, with D possibly being TRBD2 (6 bases). This CDR3 comprises 13 residues. Deletions cut 1 base from V and 9 bases from J, with 13 bases between. CDR1 GTSNPN and CDR2 SVGIG come from the germline V gene (reference sequence). The CDR3, as DNA: TGTGCCTGGAGTGGGGGGGTAGGAGGCATTCAGTACTTC. Translating it yields CAWSGGVGGIQYF.

This chain connects TRBV29-1 to TRBJ2-1; D is perhaps TRBD1 or TRBD2 (5 bases each). The CDR3 runs to 12 residues. In germline, CDR1 is SQVTM, CDR2 ANQGSEA. V was pared by 8 bases and J by 3 bases, with 11 bases between. CDR3: CSSRDGYNEQFF. In nucleotides, the CDR3 is TGCAGCTCGAGGGACGGCTACAATGAGCAGTTCTTC.

This chain uses TRBV15 with TRBJ2-2; D ambiguous. The germline gives CDR1 LNHNV, CDR2 YYDKDF (reference sequence). There are 12 residues in the CDR3. V was cut by 3 bases and J by 3 bases, with 2 bases left in between. The CDR3 sequence: CATSRYTGELFF. In DNA form, the CDR3 reads TGTGCCACCAGCAGGTACACCGGGGAGCTGTTTTTT.

The chain is built from TRBV19 and TRBJ1-5; D is uncertain. CDR1 is LNHDA, CDR2 SQIVND, per germline (reference sequence). V gave up 9 bases and J gave up 4 bases, with 19 bases separating them. The CDR3 loop spans 15 amino acids. The CDR3 coding sequence is TGTGCCAGCACCCCATTCCCGGGCAAAAATCAGCCCCAGCATTTT. This codes for CASTPFPGKNQPQHF.

This chain joins TRBV5-8 and TRBJ2-6; D is unclear. V was pared by 4 bases and J by 4 bases, with 12 bases between. This CDR3 has 15 residues. Germline lookup yields CDR1 SGHTS and CDR2 YDEGEE. CDR3 amino acids: CASSRTQKGANVLTF. CDR3 coding DNA: TGTGCCAGCAGCCGGACCCAAAAAGGGGCCAACGTCCTGACTTTC.

V usage is TRBV15 and J usage is TRBJ2-3, with no clear D. The CDR3 has 13 amino acids. Germline assignment: CDR1 LNHNV and CDR2 YYDKDF (reference sequence). Deletions cut 0 bases from V and 12 bases from J, with 13 bases between. The CDR3 bases are TGTGCCACCAGCAGAGATGTTACAGAGATTCAGTATTTT. Encoded protein: CATSRDVTEIQYF.

This chain links TRBV30 with TRBJ2-5, with D unresolved. This CDR3 has 16 amino acids. The germline CDR1 and CDR2 sequences are GTSNPN and SVGIG (reference sequence). V lost 0 bases, J lost 7 bases, and 21 bases lay in between. CDR3 protein: CAWSVLSRSRHGTQYF. As DNA, the CDR3 is TGTGCCTGGAGTGTATTGAGCCGGAGCCGCCATGGGACCCAGTACTTC.

This chain connects TRBV5-5 to TRBJ1-1; D remains ambiguous. Germline CDR1 reads SGHKS; CDR2 reads YYEKEE (reference sequence). This CDR3 has 13 amino acids. Trimming cost V 0 bases and J 8 bases, with 11 bases left between them. Here the CDR3 DNA reads TGTGCCAGCAGCTTGGGTGCTACAGAGGAAGCTTTCTTT. Translating gives CASSLGATEEAFF.

The chain recombines TRBV4-1 with TRBJ2-3; perhaps D is TRBD1 or TRBD2 (5 bases each). V lost 2 bases, J lost 2 bases, and 20 bases lay in between. CDR1 and CDR2 from the germline V gene are MGHRA and YSYEKL. The CDR3 has 18 residues. The CDR3 here is CASSQYDAIAGATDTQYF. The CDR3 nucleotides are TGCGCCAGCAGCCAATATGACGCGATAGCCGGGGCCACAGATACGCAGTATTTT.

The sample holds a few counts of this clone. This chain links TRBV6-1 with TRBJ1-2; no clear D. CDR1 and CDR2 from the germline V gene are MNHNS and SASEGT. The CDR3 spans 16 residues. Trimming cost V 1 base and J 7 bases, with 19 bases left between them. For the CDR3, the DNA is TGTGCCAGCAGTGAAGGAGATACAGTTCGTATGGCTGGCTACACCTTC. Residues: CASSEGDTVRMAGYTF.

This chain joins TRBV30 and TRBJ1-5, with unresolved D. Trimming removed 0 bases from V and 7 bases from J, with 16 bases in between. There are 15 residues in the CDR3. Germline CDR1 GTSNPN, CDR2 SVGIG (reference sequence). The CDR3 bases are TGTGCCTGGAGTGTACGCGGAGACGTGGGGCAGCCCCAGCATTTT. Translating gives CAWSVRGDVGQPQHF.

The chain is built from TRBV30 and TRBJ1-4, with a weak D call TRBD1 (6 bases). This CDR3 has 15 amino acids. CDR1 and CDR2 (germline): GTSNPN, SVGIG (reference sequence). Trimming stripped 1 base from V and 7 bases from J, with 16 bases between. In DNA form, the CDR3 reads TGTGCCTGGAGTGGTGGGGGCACGTACGGTGAAAAACTGTTTTTT. Translating gives CAWSGGGTYGEKLFF.

This chain links TRBV13 with TRBJ2-3; 7 nucleotides agree with TRBD2. CDR1 is PRHDT and CDR2 is FYEKMQ in the germline V gene (reference sequence). The CDR3 extends over 17 amino acids. Trimming cost V 1 base and J 4 bases; bases outside gene matches: 11. CDR3: CASSLEMSSGAADTQYF. The CDR3 DNA follows: TGTGCCAGCAGCTTAGAGATGTCGAGCGGGGCGGCAGATACGCAGTATTTT.

A word on this clone: Sequence at one end of the junction differs from germline and may be a read error. V is TRBV13 and J is TRBJ1-6, with 9 bases identical to TRBD1. CDR3 length equals 13 residues. Germline loops: CDR1 PRHDT, CDR2 FYEKMQ (reference sequence). Here the CDR3 reads CASGTGNKSPLHF. CDR3 DNA: TGTGCCAGCGGGACAGGGAATAAGTCACCCCTCCACTTT.

V usage is TRBV5-6 and J usage is TRBJ2-2; D remains unclear. Looked up from germline, CDR1 is SGHDT and CDR2 is YYEEEE. The CDR3 has 14 amino acids. V lost 0 bases to trimming and J lost 7 bases, with 10 bases between them. CDR3 region: CASSLVSRGGELFF. The CDR3 coding sequence is TGTGCCAGCAGCTTGGTTTCGCGTGGCGGGGAGCTGTTTTTT.